The clone carrying this TCR beta chain was found a few times. Its antigen is still unknown. The data stem from a study of glioma-infiltrating T cells. Study results and caveats: Non-neoplastic patients had below-expected tissue-blood divergence, while all gliomas exceeded expectation. Only very few CDR3 sequences appeared in both tissue and blood.

Germline V gene data show CDR1 as SGDLS and CDR2 as YYNGEE. The CDR3 has 16 residues. With V trimmed by 3 bases and J by 3 bases, 5 bases remained unmatched. Using RNA template, CDR3s of TCR alpha and beta were amplified with iRepertoire arm-PCR. Input was roughly 95-400 ng of tissue mRNA or PBMC total RNA. TCRdb reprocessed the multiplex PCR reads via MiXCR and lists one record per CDR3 protein. Among about 130,000 distinct CDR3 sequences listed, roughly a quarter were seen once. Material for sequencing was glioma tissue, nonneoplastic brain tissue, or PBMCs (not recorded which). The chain combines TRBV9 with TRBJ2-1, with 11 positions matching TRBD1. The TCR sequence derives from a human donor with low-grade glioma or glioblastoma, undergoing nonglioma brain surgery, or in good health (not recorded which). The CDR3, as DNA: TGTGCCAGCAGCGCGGGGGGGACAGGGGGCTACAATGAGCAGTTCTTC. Amino acid sequence: CASSAGGTGGYNEQFF.